This T cell receptor beta chain is drawn from a study of vaccination effects on CD4 cells after COVID-19. Study summary: The second dose preceded post-vaccine samples by a median of 72 days.

Following a roughly 9-day culture, CD4+ T cells were purified. Vaccination of participants consisted of two doses of either the BNT162b2 or mRNA-1273 vaccine. Half-medium exchanges with IL-2 medium took place on days 3 and 7. The protocol was immunoSEQ multiplex PCR, while the TCRdb copy is restricted to in-frame clones and leaves out a portion. The data show some 66,000 clones, around 80% seen once. There are 14 residues in the CDR3. The germline V gene has CDR1 MNHEY and CDR2 SVGEGT. V shed 5 bases and J shed 8 bases, with 16 bases lying between them. Concerning this clone: Its antigen is as yet unknown.

V is TRBV6-2 or TRBV6-3 and J is TRBJ2-1; a weak D match, TRBD2 (7 bases). Source: CD4+ T cells from PBMCs cultured without peptide, taken after COVID-19 vaccination. The sequence was collected from a human donor who received a COVID-19 vaccine. CDR3 loop: CASSNGGAVYEQFF. CDR3 nucleotides: TGTGCCAGCAGTAATGGGGGGGCGGTCTATGAGCAGTTCTTC.